This TCR beta chain was captured in a study of tumor-infiltrating lymphocytes in primary liver carcinoma. A word on this clonotype: Its antigen is undetermined. With a much larger clone just one base away, this may be a read error.

With a constant-region primer, TCR beta cDNA was made from 500 ng of total RNA. Libraries of TCR beta came from three nested multiplex PCR rounds with slightly modified ARM-PCR. Rounds one and two of PCR, each of roughly 10 cycles, were primed with TRBV1-TRBV30 forward primers and a C-beta reverse primer. TCRdb recomputed calls from the multiplex PCR reads with MiXCR, one row per CDR3 protein. The sample contains tens of thousands of distinct CDR3 sequences, over 65% of which appear only once. Study-level points and caveats: Tumor region pairs overlapped more than did tumor-adjacent and tumor-blood pairs. The 250 largest clones made up significantly more of tumor than blood repertoires (p = 0.039).

The CDR3 extends over 14 amino acids. The germline V gene has CDR1 SGHKS and CDR2 YYEKEE (reference sequence). Trimming left V 6 bases short and J 4 bases short, with 16 bases between. Extraction of RNA together with DNA used about 17-30 mg of unsorted bulk tissue. This receptor was obtained from a man between 40 and 49 years old with primary liver carcinoma and hepatitis B virus infection. The sequenced sample consisted of liver tumor tissue from sampling region 2. The subset was: tumor region T2, inferior pole. This chain connects TRBV5-5 to TRBJ2-5; tentatively, D is TRBD2 (6 bases). CDR3 DNA: TGTGCCAGCACCTGGGGGGAGCGCGGAGAGACCCAGTACTTC. Translating gives CASTWGERGETQYF.